This T cell receptor (beta chain) was profiled in a study of OX40 agonist ivuxolimab in advanced cancers. The CDR3 has 13 residues. Germline CDR1 SGDLS, CDR2 YYNGEE. V shed 6 bases, J shed 4 bases, and the junction held 6 bases outside the gene matches. Clones were read by immunoSEQ multiplex PCR, and TCRdb kept only the in-frame ones, dropping some. The sample yields 20,000 or so clones, approximately 80% seen once. This chain links TRBV9 with TRBJ2-7, with 8 bases that match TRBD1. The source material was CD4+ or CD8+ T cells sorted from blood, sampled in a trial of the OX40 agonist ivuxolimab. The receptor comes from an adult with an advanced solid tumor such as melanoma, head and neck, liver or kidney cancer. The CDR3 DNA follows: TGTGCCAGCAATCCCGGGACAGGTTACGAGCAGTACTTC. The encoded protein is CASNPGTGYEQYF.